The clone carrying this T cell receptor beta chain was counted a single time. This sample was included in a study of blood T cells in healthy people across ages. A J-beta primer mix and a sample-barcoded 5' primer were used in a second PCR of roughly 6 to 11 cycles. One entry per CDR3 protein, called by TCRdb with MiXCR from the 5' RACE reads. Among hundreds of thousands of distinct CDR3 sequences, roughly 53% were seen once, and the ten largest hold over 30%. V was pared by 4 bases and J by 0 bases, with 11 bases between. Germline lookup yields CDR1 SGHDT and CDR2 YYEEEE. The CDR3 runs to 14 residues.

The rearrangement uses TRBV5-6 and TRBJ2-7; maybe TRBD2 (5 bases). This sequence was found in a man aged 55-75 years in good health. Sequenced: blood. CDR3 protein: CASSHRDYSYEQYF. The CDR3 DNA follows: TGTGCCAGCAGCCACCGGGATTACTCCTACGAGCAGTACTTC. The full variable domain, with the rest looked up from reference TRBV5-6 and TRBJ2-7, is DAGVTQSPTHLIKTRGQQVTLRCSPKSGHDTVSWYQQALGQGPQFIFQYYEEEERQRGNFPDRFSGHQFPNYSSELNVNALLLGDSALYLCASSHRDYSYEQYFGPGTRLTVT.